The present T cell receptor beta chain was sequenced within a study of CD8 T cells in Susac syndrome. Study-wide results and caveats: The study recognized that the number of individuals in its TCR sequencing and HLA analysis was relatively small.

The V end lost 1 base, the J end lost 0 bases, and 13 bases lay between the germline ends. This CDR3 region has 17 residues. The germline CDR1 and CDR2 sequences are SGHNT and YENEEA. Comments on this clonotype: As yet, its antigen is unknown.

Patients with stable or active relapsing-remitting disease, all of them treatment-naive, made up the multiple sclerosis controls. Reverse transcription of roughly 0.5 to 1 ug RNA was carried out with random hexamers. With immunoSEQ multiplex PCR, TCR beta CDR3 was amplified across 54 Vbeta and 13 Jbeta. TCRdb re-analysed the immunoSEQ multiplex PCR reads in MiXCR, keeping a single row per CDR3 protein. The sample has approximately 230,000 distinct CDR3 sequences; around 93% are singletons. The V gene is TRBV11-3, the J gene TRBJ2-1, with D possibly being TRBD2 (5 bases). What was sequenced was CD4+ T cells from PBMCs. The source is a human donor with multiple sclerosis. CDR3 loop: CASSLALLSGSYNEQFF. DNA of the CDR3: TGTGCCAGCAGCTTAGCCCTCCTAAGCGGCTCCTACAATGAGCAGTTCTTC.